One T cell receptor beta chain is described in this entry. These data come from a study of blood T cell repertoires in COVID-19. Methods used by the authors: How many nucleated cells were present was estimated from reference gene primer amplification. The method was immunoSEQ multiplex PCR; TCRdb's version includes in-frame clones alone and lacks a portion of them. V and J calls and clone size are copied from that table; D and trimming were computed from the DNA. This sample yields fewer than 50,000 clones, of which nearly 80% are seen a single time; under 20% belongs to the top ten. The length of the CDR3 is 14 residues. The V end lost 2 bases, the J end lost 1 base, and 7 bases lay between the germline ends. Per the germline V gene, CDR1 is SGHTA and CDR2 is FQGNSA.

The V call is TRBV7-2, the J call TRBJ2-3; D is possibly TRBD2 (6 bases). The sample taken for sequencing was peripheral blood. This TCR derives from a man aged 70-80 years with acute or convalescent COVID-19. CDR3 region: CASSLTGGTDTQYF. CDR3 sequence (DNA): TGTGCCAGCAGCTTAACGGGGGGCACAGATACGCAGTATTTT.